This is a list of T cell receptor beta chains from one sample in a study of T cell changes during pregnancy in multiple sclerosis. TCRdb's copy holds only in-frame clones and misses some; the assay was immunoSEQ multiplex PCR. The table shows more than 75,000 clones, with approximately 92% occurring only once. The sequences come from peripheral blood, collected in the first trimester of pregnancy. The source of these receptors is a female donor with multiple sclerosis, enrolled in a pregnancy study. Both conserved end residues are part of each CDR3. The order of the fields is V gene, J gene, D gene, clone size, CDR3 DNA, CDR3 protein. The D gene is left open where the match is weak. Size is stated for part of the rows, as once, few or many counts, or as a class when the clone is expanded.

V gene: TRBV18; J gene: TRBJ2-7; D gene: TRBD2; clone size: -; CDR3 DNA: TGTGCCAGCTCACCGGCAAGCGGGAGGACCCCCTACGAGCAGTACTTC; CDR3 protein: CASSPASGRTPYEQYF
V gene: TRBV28; J gene: TRBJ1-2; D gene: -; clone size: -; CDR3 DNA: TGTGCCAGCAGATCCACCGGGATTAACTATGGCTACACCTTC; CDR3 protein: CASRSTGINYGYTF
V gene: TRBV6-5; J gene: TRBJ2-7; D gene: -; clone size: once; CDR3 DNA: TGTGCCAGCAGTTATAAGGGGTCACACCCCTACGAGCAGTACTTC; CDR3 protein: CASSYKGSHPYEQYF
V gene: TRBV5-4; J gene: TRBJ1-2; D gene: -; clone size: -; CDR3 DNA: TGTGCCAGCAGCTTGGGGGGGAGGGGCTATGGCTACACCTTC; CDR3 protein: CASSLGGRGYGYTF
V gene: TRBV7-6; J gene: TRBJ2-1; D gene: -; clone size: -; CDR3 DNA: TGTGCCAGCAGCGCAGAGGCCGTTGACAATGAGCAGTTCTTC; CDR3 protein: CASSAEAVDNEQFF
V gene: TRBV5-4; J gene: TRBJ2-1; D gene: TRBD2; clone size: -; CDR3 DNA: TGTGCCAGCAGCTTGCCGAAACTAGCGGGAGTCGATGAGCAGTTCTTC; CDR3 protein: CASSLPKLAGVDEQFF
V gene: TRBV6-6; J gene: TRBJ1-1; D gene: -; clone size: once; CDR3 DNA: TGTGCCAGCAGTTACACCCCTTTACAGAACACTGAAGCTTTCTTT; CDR3 protein: CASSYTPLQNTEAFF
V gene: TRBV5-6; J gene: TRBJ2-3; D gene: TRBD2; clone size: -; CDR3 DNA: TGTGCCAGCAGCTTATTCAGCGGGACCCTTTCTAGCACAGATACGCAGTATTTT; CDR3 protein: CASSLFSGTLSSTDTQYF
V gene: TRBV4-2; J gene: TRBJ1-2; D gene: TRBD1; clone size: -; CDR3 DNA: TGTGCCAGCAGCCACTCGAGACAGGGGTTCCCGGGGTATGGCTACACCTTC; CDR3 protein: CASSHSRQGFPGYGYTF
V gene: TRBV7-2; J gene: TRBJ1-6; D gene: -; clone size: few; CDR3 DNA: TGTGCCAGCAGCGGACATCTAGGGGCTTGGAATTCACCCCTCCACTTT; CDR3 protein: CASSGHLGAWNSPLHF
V gene: TRBV5-4; J gene: TRBJ2-1; D gene: TRBD1; clone size: -; CDR3 DNA: TGTGCCAGCAGCCAAGGACACGGGCAGGGGGCCTACAATGAGCAGTTCTTC; CDR3 protein: CASSQGHGQGAYNEQFF
V gene: TRBV7-8; J gene: TRBJ1-6; D gene: TRBD1; clone size: few; CDR3 DNA: TGTGCCAGCAGCCGGGACAGGCATTCACCCCTCCACTTT; CDR3 protein: CASSRDRHSPLHF
V gene: TRBV2; J gene: TRBJ2-2; D gene: TRBD1; clone size: -; CDR3 DNA: TGTGCCAGCAGTAATCGGGCAGGGGGCACCGGGGAGCTGTTTTTT; CDR3 protein: CASSNRAGGTGELFF
V gene: TRBV13; J gene: TRBJ2-2; D gene: TRBD2; clone size: -; CDR3 DNA: TGTGCCAGCAGCCAAGGGCCGGGAGCTAGCGGGAGAGCCGGGGAGCTGTTTTTT; CDR3 protein: CASSQGPGASGRAGELFF
V gene: TRBV5-1; J gene: TRBJ2-7; D gene: TRBD2; clone size: -; CDR3 DNA: TGCGCCAGCAGCTTGGCCGGGACTATGCAACGATTGGTCCACGAGCAGTACTTC; CDR3 protein: CASSLAGTMQRLVHEQYF
V gene: TRBV2; J gene: TRBJ1-1; D gene: -; clone size: once; CDR3 DNA: TGTGCCAGCAGTACAGGGAACACTGAAGCTTTCTTT; CDR3 protein: CASSTGNTEAFF
V gene: TRBV7-2; J gene: TRBJ1-3; D gene: TRBD1; clone size: -; CDR3 DNA: TGTGCCAGCAGCCCACTTAACAGGGGGGCGGGAAACACCATATATTTT; CDR3 protein: CASSPLNRGAGNTIYF
V gene: TRBV5-1; J gene: TRBJ2-1; D gene: TRBD1; clone size: -; CDR3 DNA: TGCGCCAGCAGCTCCCTACGACAGGGTGGCTACAATGAGCAGTTCTTC; CDR3 protein: CASSSLRQGGYNEQFF
V gene: TRBV18; J gene: TRBJ2-2; D gene: TRBD1; clone size: -; CDR3 DNA: TGTGCCAGCTCACCAAATAACAGGGGACGTGCCGGGGAGCTGTTTTTT; CDR3 protein: CASSPNNRGRAGELFF
V gene: TRBV18; J gene: TRBJ1-5; D gene: TRBD1; clone size: -; CDR3 DNA: TGTGCCAGCTCAGAGAGACAGGGTCAGGGCCAGCCCCAGCATTTT; CDR3 protein: CASSERQGQGQPQHF
V gene: TRBV6-6; J gene: TRBJ1-1; D gene: -; clone size: -; CDR3 DNA: TGTGCCAGCAGGCGGTGGGGGGGTAACACTGAAGCTTTCTTT; CDR3 protein: CASRRWGGNTEAFF
V gene: TRBV5-1; J gene: TRBJ2-3; D gene: TRBD2; clone size: -; CDR3 DNA: TGCGCCAGCAGCTTACGGACTAGCGGGAGGCCGGGGGATACGCAGTATTTT; CDR3 protein: CASSLRTSGRPGDTQYF
V gene: TRBV2; J gene: TRBJ2-6; D gene: -; clone size: once; CDR3 DNA: TGTGCCAGAAGTTCAGGGGCTGGGGCCAACGTCCTGACTTTC; CDR3 protein: CARSSGAGANVLTF
V gene: TRBV6-1; J gene: TRBJ1-5; D gene: -; clone size: -; CDR3 DNA: TGTGCCAGCAGTGGACAGTCCTTGGGCAATCAGCCCCAGCATTTT; CDR3 protein: CASSGQSLGNQPQHF
V gene: TRBV5-4; J gene: TRBJ1-6; D gene: -; clone size: -; CDR3 DNA: TGTGCCAGCAGCACGCCGAGGGATAATTCACCCCTCCACTTT; CDR3 protein: CASSTPRDNSPLHF
V gene: TRBV25-1; J gene: TRBJ2-3; D gene: TRBD2; clone size: few; CDR3 DNA: TGTGCCAGCAGTGACCCTCCCGGGAGGGGAGGAACAGATACGCAGTATTTT; CDR3 protein: CASSDPPGRGGTDTQYF
V gene: TRBV5-4; J gene: TRBJ1-2; D gene: TRBD1; clone size: once; CDR3 DNA: TGTGCCAGCAGCTTGGGGACAGGGAACTATGGCTACACCTTC; CDR3 protein: CASSLGTGNYGYTF
V gene: TRBV6-6; J gene: TRBJ2-7; D gene: TRBD2; clone size: -; CDR3 DNA: TGTGCCAGCAGTTACTCGGGACTATACGAGCAGTACTTC; CDR3 protein: CASSYSGLYEQYF
V gene: TRBV7-2; J gene: TRBJ2-5; D gene: -; clone size: -; CDR3 DNA: TGTGCCAGCAGCCCGCAGGGAAGGGAGACCCAGTACTTC; CDR3 protein: CASSPQGRETQYF
V gene: TRBV6-5; J gene: TRBJ2-7; D gene: -; clone size: -; CDR3 DNA: TGTGCCAGTGCACGGACGGCGGGCTACGAGCAGTACTTC; CDR3 protein: CASARTAGYEQYF
V gene: TRBV27; J gene: TRBJ2-3; D gene: -; clone size: -; CDR3 DNA: TGTGCCAGCAGTTTAGGGAGGGGGTGGGAAAATACGCAGTATTTT; CDR3 protein: CASSLGRGWENTQYF
V gene: TRBV4-2; J gene: TRBJ2-7; D gene: TRBD1; clone size: -; CDR3 DNA: TGTGCCAGCAGCACCCGGGACAGGGAGTCGGAGCAGTACTTC; CDR3 protein: CASSTRDRESEQYF
V gene: TRBV14; J gene: TRBJ1-2; D gene: -; clone size: -; CDR3 DNA: TGTGCCAGCAGCCAATCTCTCACTAGGGGGTATGGCTACACCTTC; CDR3 protein: CASSQSLTRGYGYTF
V gene: TRBV5-1; J gene: TRBJ1-4; D gene: -; clone size: -; CDR3 DNA: TGCGCCAGCAGCGCCCTCAACATAGGAGAAGGAGAAAAACTGTTTTTT; CDR3 protein: CASSALNIGEGEKLFF
V gene: TRBV19; J gene: TRBJ1-6; D gene: -; clone size: once; CDR3 DNA: TGTGCCAGTAGTCCTGCCCCCAGGGGTGCTTCACCCCTCCACTTT; CDR3 protein: CASSPAPRGASPLHF
V gene: TRBV19; J gene: TRBJ2-3; D gene: -; clone size: -; CDR3 DNA: TGTGCCAGTAGTAGAGCAGATACGCAGTATTTT; CDR3 protein: CASSRADTQYF
V gene: TRBV7-3; J gene: TRBJ2-1; D gene: TRBD2; clone size: -; CDR3 DNA: TGTGCCAGCAGCTTACGTGGCGGGAGGGCCCAGGGGAATGAGCAGTTCTTC; CDR3 protein: CASSLRGGRAQGNEQFF
V gene: TRBV9; J gene: TRBJ2-5; D gene: -; clone size: many; CDR3 DNA: TGTGCCAGCAGCACCCCATCCGGGGGAGGACAAGAGACCCAGTACTTC; CDR3 protein: CASSTPSGGGQETQYF
V gene: TRBV19; J gene: TRBJ2-2; D gene: TRBD1; clone size: once; CDR3 DNA: TGTGCCAGTAGTTTCTCGGACAGGGGGAACACCGGGGAGCTGTTTTTT; CDR3 protein: CASSFSDRGNTGELFF
V gene: TRBV6-4; J gene: TRBJ2-6; D gene: -; clone size: -; CDR3 DNA: TGTGCCAGCAGTGACTTGGGAGACTCTGGGGCCAACGTCCTGACTTTC; CDR3 protein: CASSDLGDSGANVLTF
V gene: TRBV6-5; J gene: TRBJ2-2; D gene: -; clone size: -; CDR3 DNA: TGTGCCAGCATGGGGCCTAACACCGGGGAGCTGTTTTTT; CDR3 protein: CASMGPNTGELFF
V gene: TRBV7-2; J gene: TRBJ1-2; D gene: -; clone size: -; CDR3 DNA: TGTGCCAGCAGCTCAATGGGCGGGATCGGCTATGGCTACACCTTC; CDR3 protein: CASSSMGGIGYGYTF
V gene: TRBV5-1; J gene: TRBJ2-5; D gene: -; clone size: -; CDR3 DNA: TGCGCCAGCAGCTTGGCAGGACTAAGCCAAGAGACCCAGTACTTC; CDR3 protein: CASSLAGLSQETQYF
V gene: TRBV6-5; J gene: TRBJ2-1; D gene: TRBD2; clone size: -; CDR3 DNA: TGTGCCAGCAGGCGCCCGGGGGGGCCAATAGGCGAGCAGTTCTTC; CDR3 protein: CASRRPGGPIGEQFF
V gene: TRBV19; J gene: TRBJ1-2; D gene: TRBD1; clone size: -; CDR3 DNA: TGTGCCAGTAGTAACAATGCCCGGGACAGGCCAAACTATGGCTACACCTTC; CDR3 protein: CASSNNARDRPNYGYTF
V gene: TRBV19; J gene: TRBJ1-1; D gene: -; clone size: -; CDR3 DNA: TGTGCCAGTAGTCTGGGCAGCTTTTACACTGAAGCTTTCTTT; CDR3 protein: CASSLGSFYTEAFF
V gene: TRBV5-1; J gene: TRBJ2-5; D gene: -; clone size: once; CDR3 DNA: TGCGCCAGCAGCTCCGAGACACGCCGCCAAGAGACCCAGTACTTC; CDR3 protein: CASSSETRRQETQYF
V gene: TRBV4-1; J gene: TRBJ1-6; D gene: -; clone size: -; CDR3 DNA: TGCGCCAGCAGCCAAGAGCAGGGTCCGGAATCACCCCTCCACTTT; CDR3 protein: CASSQEQGPESPLHF
V gene: TRBV7-8; J gene: TRBJ2-6; D gene: TRBD1; clone size: -; CDR3 DNA: TGTGCCAGCAGCTTGAGTCCAACTAAGACAGGGATTATAAGGTCTGGGGCCAACGTCCTGACTTTC; CDR3 protein: CASSLSPTKTGIIRSGANVLTF
V gene: TRBV28; J gene: TRBJ1-1; D gene: -; clone size: -; CDR3 DNA: TGTGCCAGCAGTTATCAGGGTGGGCGCACTGAAGCTTTCTTT; CDR3 protein: CASSYQGGRTEAFF
V gene: TRBV18; J gene: TRBJ1-2; D gene: -; clone size: -; CDR3 DNA: TGTGCCAGCTCACCGCCCCAGGGGAGTAACTATGGCTACACCTTC; CDR3 protein: CASSPPQGSNYGYTF
V gene: TRBV29-1; J gene: TRBJ2-5; D gene: TRBD2; clone size: -; CDR3 DNA: TGCAGCGTCGGTTGGACTAGCGGTAACAATCAGGCCCAGTACTTC; CDR3 protein: CSVGWTSGNNQAQYF
V gene: TRBV14; J gene: TRBJ2-7; D gene: TRBD2; clone size: -; CDR3 DNA: TGTGCCAGCAGCCACCTTAGGACTAGCGTCTACGAGCAGTACTTC; CDR3 protein: CASSHLRTSVYEQYF
V gene: TRBV5-1; J gene: TRBJ2-7; D gene: -; clone size: -; CDR3 DNA: TGCGCCAGCAGCTTAGAAGGGAGCTCCTACGAGCAGTACTTC; CDR3 protein: CASSLEGSSYEQYF
V gene: TRBV11-2; J gene: TRBJ2-6; D gene: TRBD2; clone size: once; CDR3 DNA: TGTGCCAGCAGCCTCACAGGACTAGCGGGCTTCTCTGGGGCCAACGTCCTGACTTTC; CDR3 protein: CASSLTGLAGFSGANVLTF
V gene: TRBV19; J gene: TRBJ2-1; D gene: TRBD1; clone size: once; CDR3 DNA: TGTGCCAGTACCCGGACAGGGGGCAATGAGCAGTTCTTC; CDR3 protein: CASTRTGGNEQFF
V gene: TRBV12-5; J gene: TRBJ2-1; D gene: -; clone size: -; CDR3 DNA: TGTGCTAGTGGTTTGGCTAAACTAGCCAGGGATGAGCAGTTCTTC; CDR3 protein: CASGLAKLARDEQFF
V gene: TRBV7-3; J gene: TRBJ1-5; D gene: -; clone size: -; CDR3 DNA: TGTGCCAGCAGCTTTGAACGGTATAGCAATCAGCCCCAGCATTTT; CDR3 protein: CASSFERYSNQPQHF